The entry below describes one TCR beta chain. Antigen specificity is unknown. Trimming took off 6 bases at V and 6 bases at J, with 14 bases between the two ends. The length of the CDR3 is 13 residues. Germline CDR1 and CDR2: MNHNS and SASEGT. This record belongs to a study of cytomegalovirus exposure and HLA in healthy donors. Background on the study: Clustering assigned roughly 81% of the 350 to 450 genotyped donors to the Caucasian-associated ancestry cluster. Overall study results and limits: Compared with the roughly 700-donor mean, an Asian-associated ancestry cluster reportedly had fewer N-insertions, according to a later analysis. According to an earlier analysis, most TCR beta V segments yielded productive rearrangements about 87% or about 30% of the time. Later analysis suggested most CMV-associated TCR beta chains were HLA-restricted.

Primers included in the PCR were 60 Vbeta and 13 Jbeta primers. The repertoire was sequenced with immunoSEQ multiplex PCR; TCRdb's copy has only in-frame clones and lacks some. The sample lists over 100,000 clones; 77% were seen once. This TCR came from a male donor in good health and CMV-seropositive. The chain is built from TRBV6-1 and TRBJ1-2, with unresolved D. Specimen: PBMCs. CDR3 amino acids: CASRRRQLDGYTF. CDR3 bases: TGTGCCAGCAGGCGGCGTCAACTAGATGGCTACACCTTC.